The rows below give T cell receptor beta chains drawn from one sample of a study of technical replicates of blood from a few donors. The data were produced by immunoSEQ multiplex PCR, yet TCRdb's version contains in-frame clones alone and is incomplete. The sample has approximately 76,000 clones, approximately 97% seen once. Sample: T cells isolated from PBMCs. All receptors come from a human donor in good health. Each CDR3 is given with its conserved first and last residue. The order of the fields is D gene, V gene, CDR3 protein. The D gene is left open where the match is weak.

>NA|TRBV5-4
CASSRTDISTEAFF
>NA|TRBV6-1
CASSLMTGEAFF
>NA|TRBV30
CAWSVRFGELFF
>TRBD1|TRBV28
CASSNRDRGGYGYTF
>TRBD1|TRBV11-3
CASSPDRGVDTEAFF
>NA|TRBV11-2
CASRKIRGGSSYEQYF
>TRBD2|TRBV19
CASSIGRLAGDTDTQYF
>NA|TRBV30
CAWSVLGETEAFF
>NA|TRBV15
CATSRDGLSFSGNTIYF
>NA|TRBV6-4
CASSDLSYEQYF
>NA|TRBV4-1
CASSQPLISGELFF
>NA|TRBV29-1
CSDQVGQGETQYF
>TRBD2|TRBV6-5
CASNSGLAGGGQFF
>TRBD2|TRBV7-2
CASSLDSGGSSYEQYF
>NA|TRBV27
CASSSGSSLDEQFF
>NA|TRBV15
CATSRAHLNEGWNQPQHF
>NA|TRBV27
CASSLQGNTEAFF
>NA|TRBV6-5
CASTPPVGKNTEAFF
>TRBD1|TRBV5-1
CASSFYPPNRGQSEKLFF
>TRBD1|TRBV9
CASSIPDRAHADTQYF
>TRBD2|TRBV5-1
CASSTGLAGTQETQYF
>TRBD1|TRBV7-9
CASSFRGNPYNEQFF
>TRBD2|TRBV30
CAWSVLGGGDSYEQYF
>NA|TRBV7-9
CASSYGLGISSYNEQFF
>NA|TRBV19
CASSMYEGPQHF
>NA|TRBV11-1
CASSSYRSRGAFF
>TRBD1|TRBV27
CASSPGGVQYF
>NA|TRBV27
CASRGRSDSPFNEQFF
>TRBD2|TRBV6-6
CASSRRLAGTKNIQYF
>NA|TRBV19
CASSMREFSNQPQHF